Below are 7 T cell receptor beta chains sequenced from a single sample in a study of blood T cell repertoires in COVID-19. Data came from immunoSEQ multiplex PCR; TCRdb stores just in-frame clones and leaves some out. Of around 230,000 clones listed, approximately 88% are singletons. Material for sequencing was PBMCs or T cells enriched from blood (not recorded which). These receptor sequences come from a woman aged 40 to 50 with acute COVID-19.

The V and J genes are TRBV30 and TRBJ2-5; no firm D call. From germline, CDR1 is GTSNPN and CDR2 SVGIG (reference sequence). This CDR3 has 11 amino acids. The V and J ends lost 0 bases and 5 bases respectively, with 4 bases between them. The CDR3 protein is CAWSVSETQYF. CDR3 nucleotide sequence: TGTGCCTGGAGTGTAAGCGAGACCCAGTACTTC.

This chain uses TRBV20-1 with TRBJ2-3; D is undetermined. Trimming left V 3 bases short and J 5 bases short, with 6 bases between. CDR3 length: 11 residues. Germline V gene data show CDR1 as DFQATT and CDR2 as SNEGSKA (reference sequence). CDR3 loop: CSASPGDTQYF. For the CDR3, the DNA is TGCAGTGCTAGTCCGGGAGATACGCAGTATTTT.

CDR3 bases: TGTGCCAGCAGCCCCGATCGGACAGGCTCCTACGAGCAGTACTTC. It specifies CASSPDRTGSYEQYF. This chain joins TRBV5-4 and TRBJ2-7, with 7 bases aligning to TRBD1. The germline V gene encodes CDR1 SGHNT and CDR2 YYREEE (reference sequence). The CDR3 is 15 residues long. The V and J ends lost 4 bases and 0 bases, in that order; junction bases with no gene match: 7.

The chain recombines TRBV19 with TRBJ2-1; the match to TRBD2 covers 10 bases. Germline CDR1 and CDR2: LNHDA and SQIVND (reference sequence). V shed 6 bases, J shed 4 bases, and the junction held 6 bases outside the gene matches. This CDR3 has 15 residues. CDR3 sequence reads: CASSSSGGLYNEQFF. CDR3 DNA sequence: TGTGCCAGTAGCTCTAGCGGGGGTCTATACAATGAGCAGTTCTTC.

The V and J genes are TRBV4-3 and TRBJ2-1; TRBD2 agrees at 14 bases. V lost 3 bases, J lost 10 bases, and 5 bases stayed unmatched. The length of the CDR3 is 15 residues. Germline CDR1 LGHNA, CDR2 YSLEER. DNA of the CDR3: TGCGCCAGCAGCCAGGGACTAGCGGGAGTAGGGGAGCAGTTCTTC. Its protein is CASSQGLAGVGEQFF.

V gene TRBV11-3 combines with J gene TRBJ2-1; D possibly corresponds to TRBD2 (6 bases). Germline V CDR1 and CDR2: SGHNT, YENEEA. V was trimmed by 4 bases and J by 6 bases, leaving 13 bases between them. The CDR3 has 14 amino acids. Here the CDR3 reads CASSSLRGFNEQFF. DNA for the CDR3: TGTGCCAGCAGCTCTCTACGGGGGTTCAATGAGCAGTTCTTC.

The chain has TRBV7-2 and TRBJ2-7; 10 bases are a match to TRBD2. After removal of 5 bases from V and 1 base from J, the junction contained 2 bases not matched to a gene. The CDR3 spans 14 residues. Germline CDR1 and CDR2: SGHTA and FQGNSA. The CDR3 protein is CASSQTSGSYEQYF. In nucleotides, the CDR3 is TGTGCCAGCAGCCAGACTAGCGGGTCCTACGAGCAGTACTTC.